The clone carrying this TCR beta chain was seen a handful of times. Next came a second PCR, run for about 6 to 12 cycles, which used a sample-barcoded 5' primer along with a J-beta primer mix. Each cDNA was tagged by a template-switch adaptor containing 12 random nucleotides. TCRdb recomputed calls from the 5' RACE reads with MiXCR, one row per CDR3 protein. The sample yields 1.5 million or so distinct CDR3 sequences, less than 45% seen once. Germline V gene lookup returns CDR1 DFQATT and CDR2 SNEGSKA (reference sequence). The CDR3 length is 14 residues. Trimming shortened V by 3 bases and J by 2 bases, and 12 bases separated the two germline ends. The data are from a study of blood T cells in healthy people across ages. Ranging in age from about 6 to 90, the donors were healthy Caucasian individuals from Russia. Samples each yielded at least 6 micrograms of total RNA.

This sequence originates from a woman aged 18 to 35 in good health. Sequenced sample: blood. The chain is built from TRBV20-1 and TRBJ2-3; D may match TRBD1 or TRBD2 (6 bases each). The CDR3 DNA reads as TGCAGTGCTAGTAGGGGGGTCATCACAGATACGCAGTATTTT. This sequence encodes CSASRGVITDTQYF.